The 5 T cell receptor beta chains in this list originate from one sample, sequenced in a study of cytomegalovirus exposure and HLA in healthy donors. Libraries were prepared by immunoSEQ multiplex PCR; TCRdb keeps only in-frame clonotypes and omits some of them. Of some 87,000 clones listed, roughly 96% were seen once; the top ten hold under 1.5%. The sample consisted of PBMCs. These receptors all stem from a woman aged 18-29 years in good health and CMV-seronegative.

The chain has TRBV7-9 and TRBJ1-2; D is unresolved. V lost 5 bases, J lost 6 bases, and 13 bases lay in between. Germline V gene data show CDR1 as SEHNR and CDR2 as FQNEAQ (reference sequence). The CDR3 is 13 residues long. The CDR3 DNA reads TGTGCCAGCAGCATCCGACCCGAGGATGGCTACACCTTC. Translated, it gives CASSIRPEDGYTF.

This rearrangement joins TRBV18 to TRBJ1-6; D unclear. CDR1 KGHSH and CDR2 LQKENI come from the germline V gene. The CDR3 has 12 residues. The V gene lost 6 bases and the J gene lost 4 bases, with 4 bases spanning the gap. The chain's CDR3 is CASSYYNSPLHF. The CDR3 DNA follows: TGTGCCAGCTCGTATTATAATTCACCCCTCCACTTT.

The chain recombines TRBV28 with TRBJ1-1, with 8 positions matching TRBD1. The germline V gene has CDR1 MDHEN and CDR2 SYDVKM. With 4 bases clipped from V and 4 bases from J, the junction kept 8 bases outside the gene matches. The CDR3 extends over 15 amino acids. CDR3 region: CASSSTLTGGTEAFF. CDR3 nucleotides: TGTGCCAGCAGTTCCACCTTAACAGGGGGCACTGAAGCTTTCTTT.

The CDR3 nucleotides read TGTGCCACCAGCAGAGATGGCGGGATTAATTCCGGGGAGCTGTTTTTT. Translation gives CATSRDGGINSGELFF. The genes are TRBV15 and TRBJ2-2; D might be TRBD2 (6 bases). CDR3 length: 16 residues. Germline V gene lookup returns CDR1 LNHNV and CDR2 YYDKDF (reference sequence). Trimming removed 0 bases at V and 6 bases at J, with 14 bases between.

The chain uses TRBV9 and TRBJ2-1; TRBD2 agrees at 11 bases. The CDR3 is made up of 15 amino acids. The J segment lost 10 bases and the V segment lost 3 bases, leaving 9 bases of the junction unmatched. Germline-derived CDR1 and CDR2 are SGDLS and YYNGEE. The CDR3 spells CASSATSGMYLEQFF. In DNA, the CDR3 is TGTGCCAGCAGCGCGACTAGCGGGATGTATTTAGAGCAGTTCTTC. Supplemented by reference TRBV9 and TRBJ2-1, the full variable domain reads DSGVTQTPKHLITATGQRVTLRCSPRSGDLSVYWYQQSLDQGLQFLIQYYNGEERAKGNILERFSAQQFPDLHSELNLSSLELGDSALYFCASSATSGMYLEQFFGPGTRLTVL.